This record looks at one T cell receptor (beta chain) sequence and its context. The antigen remains undetermined. These data are taken from a study of T cell responses to AZD1222 COVID-19 vaccine. The CDR3 contains 15 residues. The germline V gene has CDR1 MNHEY and CDR2 SVGEGT. V lost 2 bases and J 0 bases, leaving 11 bases between the germline ends. Data came from immunoSEQ multiplex PCR; TCRdb stores just in-frame clones and leaves some out. Altogether about 270,000 clones are present, around 92% being singletons, with the ten largest covering 0.5% to 0.65%. Notes on the study in general: When two AZD1222 doses had been given, Spike-specific TCR breadth and depth rose.

V usage is TRBV6-2 or TRBV6-3 and J usage is TRBJ2-7, with D possibly TRBD1 on 6 matching bases. The material sequenced was peripheral blood, taken 28 days after the second AZD1222 dose. The TCR originated in an adult who received the AZD1222 COVID-19 vaccine. The CDR3 bases are TGTGCCAGCAGTTACGGCCAGGGGACCTCCTACGAGCAGTACTTC. This gives the protein CASSYGQGTSYEQYF.